This T cell receptor beta chain originates from a study of vaccination and CD4 T cells after COVID-19. The overall study: The cells in question were stimulated using overlapping spike peptides derived from SARS-CoV-2, HCoV-NL63, HCoV-OC43 and HCoV-229E.

Germline V CDR1 and CDR2: LNHDA, SQIVND (reference sequence). The CDR3 extends over 14 amino acids. Unmatched junction bases numbered 6, after V lost 6 bases and J lost 5 bases. This sample's treatment: approximately 9-day PBMC culture with coronavirus spike peptide pools or control peptides (ViraFEST assay). Researchers collected the unexposed donor's CD4+ T cells before the COVID-19 pandemic (2011-2018). The Oncomine TCR Beta short-read assay sequenced DNA from cultured CD4+ T cells. The genomic DNA was obtained from cultured CD4+ T cells by extraction with the QIAamp micro DNA kit. MiXCR, run by TCRdb on the PCR reads, gives a single entry per CDR3 protein. The sample comprises over 7,500 distinct CDR3 sequences, roughly 32% of which are singletons, and roughly 23% rests with the top ten. General observations from the study: Convalescent patients saw a median around 83% of their reactive clones show up only after vaccination.

This clonotype was recorded a few times. Its antigen remains unknown. This sequence originates from a human donor in good health. Source material: CD4+ T cells from blood, cultured in vitro. The genes are TRBV19 and TRBJ2-5, with 10 bases lining up with TRBD1. The CDR3 coding sequence is TGTGCCAGTAGCCGGGACAGGGGTTACGAGACCCAGTACTTC. This translates into CASSRDRGYETQYF.